Listed below are T cell receptor beta chains from one sample, sequenced in a study of CD8+CD57+ T cells in acquired aplastic anemia. TCRdb passed the reads through MiXCR, listing each CDR3 protein once. The table lists tens of thousands of distinct CDR3 sequences, roughly 69% of them singletons. The sequenced material came from sorted CD4+, CD8+, or CD8+CD57+ T cells (not recorded which) from PBMCs. These receptors came from a human donor with aplastic anemia. The CDR3 runs from the conserved cysteine through the conserved F or W. Each record gives: CDR3 length, clone size, V gene, J gene, D gene, CDR3 protein, CDR3 DNA. D genes are given only for firm matches. Not every row has a clone size; where given, it reads once, few, many or a size class.

length: 14
size: hyperexpanded
V: TRBV2
J: TRBJ1-2
D: TRBD1
CDR3: CASSEGTGSYGYTF
DNA: TGTGCCAGCAGTGAAGGGACAGGGAGCTATGGCTACACCTTC

length: 15
size: -
V: TRBV11-1
J: TRBJ1-2
D: -
CDR3: CASSLVPDLNYGYTF
DNA: TGTGCCAGCAGCTTAGTTCCAGATCTTAACTATGGCTACACCTTC

length: 12
size: -
V: TRBV24-1
J: TRBJ1-1
D: -
CDR3: CATSSGAAEAFF
DNA: TGTGCCACCAGCTCAGGGGCGGCTGAAGCTTTCTTT

length: 14
size: -
V: TRBV3-1
J: TRBJ2-7
D: TRBD1
CDR3: CASSQGTGAYEQYF
DNA: TGTGCCAGCAGCCAGGGGACAGGAGCCTACGAGCAGTACTTC

length: 14
size: -
V: TRBV10-3
J: TRBJ2-7
D: TRBD1
CDR3: CAISPGTGAYEQYF
DNA: TGTGCCATCAGTCCCGGGACAGGGGCCTACGAGCAGTACTTC

length: 15
size: -
V: TRBV5-1
J: TRBJ1-6
D: TRBD1
CDR3: CASSLGDRPYSPLHF
DNA: TGCGCCAGCAGCTTGGGGGACAGGCCGTATTCACCCCTCCACTTT

length: 14
size: -
V: TRBV4-1
J: TRBJ1-1
D: -
CDR3: CASSPRGANTEAFF
DNA: TGCGCCAGCAGCCCCCGAGGGGCGAACACTGAAGCTTTCTTT

length: 15
size: many
V: TRBV5-1
J: TRBJ2-7
D: TRBD1
CDR3: CASSLSGQGEDEQYF
DNA: TGCGCCAGCAGCCTAAGCGGACAGGGAGAAGACGAGCAGTACTTC

length: 15
size: -
V: TRBV3-1
J: TRBJ2-1
D: TRBD2
CDR3: CASSTGTSSLSEQFF
DNA: TGTGCCAGCAGCACCGGGACTAGCTCCCTCTCAGAGCAGTTCTTC

length: 17
size: many
V: TRBV4-1
J: TRBJ2-3
D: TRBD2
CDR3: CASSQERGGFFGVTQYF
DNA: TGCGCCAGCAGCCAAGAGCGGGGGGGTTTTTTTGGAGTTACGCAGTATTTT

length: 13
size: -
V: TRBV10-3
J: TRBJ2-5
D: TRBD2
CDR3: CANGLAGAETQYF
DNA: TGTGCCAACGGACTAGCGGGAGCAGAGACCCAGTACTTC

length: 15
size: -
V: TRBV15
J: TRBJ2-1
D: TRBD1
CDR3: CATSNRQGSHNEQFF
DNA: TGTGCCACCAGCAACAGACAGGGAAGTCACAATGAGCAGTTCTTC

length: 15
size: -
V: TRBV5-1
J: TRBJ2-5
D: TRBD2
CDR3: CASSLVALAGETQYF
DNA: TGCGCCAGCAGCTTGGTGGCGCTAGCGGGAGAGACCCAGTACTTC

length: 13
size: once
V: TRBV29-1
J: TRBJ1-2
D: TRBD1
CDR3: CSVQGQGAIGYTF
DNA: TGCAGCGTCCAGGGACAGGGGGCGATTGGCTACACCTTC

length: 14
size: many
V: TRBV29-1
J: TRBJ2-1
D: -
CDR3: CSVAGQLTFDEQFF
DNA: TGCAGCGTCGCCGGACAGCTTACCTTCGATGAGCAGTTCTTC

length: 12
size: -
V: TRBV29-1
J: TRBJ2-7
D: -
CDR3: CSVLGLSYEQYF
DNA: TGCAGCGTCCTCGGCCTCTCCTACGAGCAGTACTTC

length: 13
size: once
V: TRBV6-4
J: TRBJ2-7
D: TRBD1
CDR3: CASRLDRGPEQYF
DNA: TGTGCCAGCAGACTAGACAGGGGGCCCGAGCAGTACTTC

length: 15
size: many
V: TRBV7-8
J: TRBJ2-3
D: TRBD2
CDR3: CASSITSGGGDTQYF
DNA: TGTGCCAGCAGCATTACTAGCGGGGGAGGGGATACGCAGTATTTT

length: 16
size: -
V: TRBV5-1
J: TRBJ2-7
D: -
CDR3: CASRPSGRRVPGEQYF
DNA: TGCGCCAGCAGACCCTCGGGACGGAGGGTCCCGGGCGAGCAGTACTTC

length: 12
size: many
V: TRBV7-8
J: TRBJ2-7
D: -
CDR3: CASSLTGSEQYF
DNA: TGTGCCAGCAGCTTAACGGGTAGCGAGCAGTACTTC

length: 11
size: -
V: TRBV19
J: TRBJ2-6
D: -
CDR3: CASTATDVLTF
DNA: TGTGCCAGCACGGCCACCGACGTCCTGACTTTC